Described below is a single TCR beta chain sequence and its context. What it binds is not known. The sample's time point: after neoadjuvant nivolumab, at surgical resection. Using immunoSEQ multiplex PCR, the repertoire was profiled, and TCRdb retains in-frame clones only, with some absent. Of approximately 68,000 clones in the sample, roughly nine tenths were seen once. This entry is derived from a study of neoadjuvant anti-PD-1 for oral cavity cancer. About the research overall: Non-progressing patients received a fourth nivolumab dose near day 43, then surgery on days 50-56.

The CDR3 totals 15 residues. Germline values: CDR1 MNHNY, CDR2 SVGAGI (reference sequence). V lost 3 bases to trimming and J lost 1 base, with 9 bases between them. Findings of the study overall: Only three patients per response group were TCR-analyzed; validation needed.

This sequence was found in a person aged 35-80 years with oral cavity squamous cell carcinoma. Sample: PBMCs, taken after nivolumab (anti-PD-1) treatment. The rearrangement uses TRBV6-6 and TRBJ2-2; D gene unclear. The CDR3 coding sequence is TGTGCCAGCAGTTATTTGGCACTGAACACCGGGGAGCTGTTTTTT. It translates to CASSYLALNTGELFF.